This TCR beta chain was sequenced during a study of blood T cell repertoires in COVID-19. TCRdb's table, derived via immunoSEQ multiplex PCR, lists solely in-frame clones and lacks some. The repertoire holds around 68,000 clones, with roughly 84% as singletons. Germline V gives CDR1 LNHDA, CDR2 SQIVND (reference sequence). J was trimmed by 8 bases and V by 6 bases; bases with no gene match: 13. This CDR3 has 15 residues. The clonotype was recovered from a woman aged 45-65 years with acute or convalescent COVID-19. Sequenced: peripheral blood. The V gene is TRBV19, the J gene TRBJ2-1, with 7 positions matching TRBD2. Here the CDR3 DNA reads TGTGCCAGTAGGGGGACGGGAGGTAAAGGGCATGAGCAGTTCTTC. Encoded protein: CASRGTGGKGHEQFF. Full variable domain (missing parts from reference TRBV19 and TRBJ2-1): DGGITQSPKYLFRKEGQNVTLSCEQNLNHDAMYWYRQDPGQGLRLIYYSQIVNDFQKGDIAEGYSVSREKKESFPLTVTSAQKNPTAFYLCASRGTGGKGHEQFFGPGTRLTVL.